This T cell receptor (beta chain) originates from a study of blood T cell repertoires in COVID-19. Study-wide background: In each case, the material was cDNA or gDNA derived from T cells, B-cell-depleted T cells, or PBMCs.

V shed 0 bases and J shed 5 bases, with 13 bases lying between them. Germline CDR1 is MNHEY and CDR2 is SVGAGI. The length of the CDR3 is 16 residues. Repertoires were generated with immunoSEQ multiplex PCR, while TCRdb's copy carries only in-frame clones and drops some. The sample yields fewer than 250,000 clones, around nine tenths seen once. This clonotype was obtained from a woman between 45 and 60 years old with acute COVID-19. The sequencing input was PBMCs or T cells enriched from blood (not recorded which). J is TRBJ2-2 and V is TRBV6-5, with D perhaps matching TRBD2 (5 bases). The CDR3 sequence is CASSYSSGLVTGELFF. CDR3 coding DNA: TGTGCCAGCAGTTACTCGTCGGGGTTGGTGACCGGGGAGCTGTTTTTT.